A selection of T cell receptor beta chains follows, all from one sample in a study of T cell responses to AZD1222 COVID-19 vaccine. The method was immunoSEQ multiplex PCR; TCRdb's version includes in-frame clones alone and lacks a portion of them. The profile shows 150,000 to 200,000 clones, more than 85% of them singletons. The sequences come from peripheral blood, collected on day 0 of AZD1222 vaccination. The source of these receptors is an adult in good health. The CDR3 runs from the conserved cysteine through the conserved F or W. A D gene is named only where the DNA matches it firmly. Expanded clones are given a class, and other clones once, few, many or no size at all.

cdr3_aa: CSASYGANVLTF
cdr3_nt: TGCAGTGCTAGTTATGGGGCCAACGTCCTGACTTTC
clone_size: NA
d_call: NA
j_call: TRBJ2-6
v_call: TRBV20-1

cdr3_aa: CASSPRAGSYEQYF
cdr3_nt: TGTGCCAGCAGTCCCCGGGCAGGGTCCTACGAGCAGTACTTC
clone_size: NA
d_call: NA
j_call: TRBJ2-7
v_call: TRBV28

cdr3_aa: CSVAVSGSGGKETQYF
cdr3_nt: TGCAGCGTTGCGGTTTCTGGATCAGGGGGCAAAGAGACCCAGTACTTC
clone_size: NA
d_call: TRBD1
j_call: TRBJ2-5
v_call: TRBV29-1

cdr3_aa: CASSATGYNSPLHF
cdr3_nt: TGTGCCAGCAGCGCCACAGGCTATAATTCACCCCTCCACTTT
clone_size: NA
d_call: NA
j_call: TRBJ1-6
v_call: TRBV9

cdr3_aa: CASRRGQVEAFF
cdr3_nt: TGTGCCAGCAGGAGGGGACAAGTTGAAGCTTTCTTT
clone_size: NA
d_call: NA
j_call: TRBJ1-1
v_call: TRBV2

cdr3_aa: CSVEGLTSGPQETQYF
cdr3_nt: TGCAGCGTTGAAGGTCTAACTAGCGGCCCTCAAGAGACCCAGTACTTC
clone_size: NA
d_call: TRBD2
j_call: TRBJ2-5
v_call: TRBV29-1

cdr3_aa: CASSAGGGRRSETQYF
cdr3_nt: TGTGCCAGCAGTGCCGGGGGGGGCAGGCGGTCAGAGACCCAGTACTTC
clone_size: NA
d_call: TRBD2
j_call: TRBJ2-5
v_call: TRBV25-1

cdr3_aa: CASSFRGSYNSPLHF
cdr3_nt: TGTGCCAGCAGCTTCAGGGGGTCCTATAATTCACCCCTCCACTTT
clone_size: NA
d_call: TRBD1
j_call: TRBJ1-6
v_call: TRBV7-9

cdr3_aa: CASSPREEVAEKLFF
cdr3_nt: TGCGCCAGCAGCCCTAGGGAGGAGGTTGCTGAAAAACTGTTTTTT
clone_size: NA
d_call: NA
j_call: TRBJ1-4
v_call: TRBV5-1

cdr3_aa: CATSDEGNGYTF
cdr3_nt: TGTGCCACCAGTGATGAGGGGAATGGCTACACCTTC
clone_size: NA
d_call: NA
j_call: TRBJ1-2
v_call: TRBV24-1

cdr3_aa: CASSHLPRGLNSPLHF
cdr3_nt: TGCGCCAGCAGCCACCTACCCCGGGGTCTGAATTCACCCCTCCACTTT
clone_size: NA
d_call: NA
j_call: TRBJ1-6
v_call: TRBV4-1

cdr3_aa: CASSYGQGGGRNYGYTF
cdr3_nt: TGTGCCAGCAGTTACGGCCAAGGGGGTGGAAGAAACTATGGCTACACCTTC
clone_size: NA
d_call: NA
j_call: TRBJ1-2
v_call: TRBV6-2/TRBV6-3

cdr3_aa: CSARGAGNYGYTF
cdr3_nt: TGCAGTGCTCGTGGGGCGGGGAACTATGGCTACACCTTC
clone_size: few
d_call: NA
j_call: TRBJ1-2
v_call: TRBV20-1

cdr3_aa: CASSIERAANTEAFF
cdr3_nt: TGTGCCAGTAGTATAGAAAGGGCAGCTAACACTGAAGCTTTCTTT
clone_size: NA
d_call: NA
j_call: TRBJ1-1
v_call: TRBV19

cdr3_aa: CASSQIRRLAGGPDIQYF
cdr3_nt: TGTGCCAGCAGCCAGATTAGACGACTAGCGGGGGGCCCGGACATTCAGTACTTC
clone_size: NA
d_call: TRBD2
j_call: TRBJ2-4
v_call: TRBV3-1/TRBV3-2

cdr3_aa: CASSRQGQGNTIYF
cdr3_nt: TGTGCCAGCAGCAGGCAAGGACAGGGAAACACCATATATTTT
clone_size: NA
d_call: NA
j_call: TRBJ1-3
v_call: TRBV7-8

cdr3_aa: CASSQKDRGIRGYTF
cdr3_nt: TGTGCCAGCAGCCAAAAGGACAGGGGCATTCGGGGCTACACCTTC
clone_size: NA
d_call: TRBD1
j_call: TRBJ1-2
v_call: TRBV4-2

cdr3_aa: CASSLPREKLFF
cdr3_nt: TGTGCCAGCAGCCTTCCGCGTGAAAAACTGTTTTTT
clone_size: NA
d_call: NA
j_call: TRBJ1-4
v_call: TRBV5-8

cdr3_aa: CASSLALGRDTGELFF
cdr3_nt: TGCGCCAGCAGCTTGGCCCTTGGGAGAGACACCGGGGAGCTGTTTTTT
clone_size: NA
d_call: NA
j_call: TRBJ2-2
v_call: TRBV5-1

cdr3_aa: CASSERGGVAPDGYTF
cdr3_nt: TGTGCCAGCAGTGAAAGGGGTGGGGTAGCTCCTGATGGCTACACCTTC
clone_size: NA
d_call: NA
j_call: TRBJ1-2
v_call: TRBV6-1

cdr3_aa: CASSVRRSSMNTEAFF
cdr3_nt: TGTGCCAGCAGTGTAAGGCGCTCATCCATGAACACTGAAGCTTTCTTT
clone_size: NA
d_call: NA
j_call: TRBJ1-1
v_call: TRBV2

cdr3_aa: CASSIFQDPTGELFF
cdr3_nt: TGTGCCAGTAGTATTTTCCAGGACCCCACCGGGGAGCTGTTTTTT
clone_size: NA
d_call: NA
j_call: TRBJ2-2
v_call: TRBV19

cdr3_aa: CASSPGFANTGELFF
cdr3_nt: TGCGCCAGCAGTCCAGGGTTCGCGAACACCGGGGAGCTGTTTTTT
clone_size: NA
d_call: NA
j_call: TRBJ2-2
v_call: TRBV4-3

cdr3_aa: CASSYRLHTEAFF
cdr3_nt: TGTGCCAGCAGCTACAGACTCCACACTGAAGCTTTCTTT
clone_size: once
d_call: NA
j_call: TRBJ1-1
v_call: TRBV11-3

cdr3_aa: CASSAREFGNTIYF
cdr3_nt: TGTGCCAGCAGCGCCAGGGAATTTGGAAACACCATATATTTT
clone_size: NA
d_call: NA
j_call: TRBJ1-3
v_call: TRBV3-1/TRBV3-2

cdr3_aa: CASSLPISAGYNEQFF
cdr3_nt: TGTGCCAGCAGTTTACCCATATCGGCAGGCTACAATGAGCAGTTCTTC
clone_size: NA
d_call: NA
j_call: TRBJ2-1
v_call: TRBV6-5

cdr3_aa: CASSLAGGQPQHF
cdr3_nt: TGTGCCAGCAGTTTAGCTGGGGGCCAGCCCCAGCATTTT
clone_size: NA
d_call: NA
j_call: TRBJ1-5
v_call: TRBV12-3/TRBV12-4

cdr3_aa: CASSQVRGMNQPQHF
cdr3_nt: TGCGCCAGCAGCCAGGTCAGGGGGATGAATCAGCCCCAGCATTTT
clone_size: NA
d_call: TRBD1
j_call: TRBJ1-5
v_call: TRBV4-3

cdr3_aa: CASSLGGSTSTDTQYF
cdr3_nt: TGCGCCAGCAGCTTGGGGGGATCAACTAGCACAGATACGCAGTATTTT
clone_size: NA
d_call: NA
j_call: TRBJ2-3
v_call: TRBV5-1

cdr3_aa: CASSKEGKETQYF
cdr3_nt: TGTGCCAGCAGTAAGGAGGGCAAAGAGACCCAGTACTTC
clone_size: NA
d_call: NA
j_call: TRBJ2-5
v_call: TRBV6-5

cdr3_aa: CASSQAGGFQPQHF
cdr3_nt: TGTGCCAGCAGCCAAGCAGGGGGTTTCCAGCCCCAGCATTTT
clone_size: NA
d_call: TRBD1
j_call: TRBJ1-5
v_call: TRBV3-1/TRBV3-2

cdr3_aa: CASSPERGGSFYEQFF
cdr3_nt: TGTGCCAGCAGCCCCGAGCGGGGGGGCAGCTTCTATGAGCAGTTCTTC
clone_size: NA
d_call: TRBD2
j_call: TRBJ2-1
v_call: TRBV7-6

cdr3_aa: CASCRGTQEKLFF
cdr3_nt: TGTGCCAGCTGTCGAGGGACACAAGAAAAACTGTTTTTT
clone_size: NA
d_call: NA
j_call: TRBJ1-4
v_call: TRBV2

cdr3_aa: CASTPGPTNYGYTF
cdr3_nt: TGTGCCAGCACCCCCGGACCCACTAACTATGGCTACACCTTC
clone_size: NA
d_call: NA
j_call: TRBJ1-2
v_call: TRBV28

cdr3_aa: CASSPQDLYNSPLHF
cdr3_nt: TGTGCCAGCTCACCACAGGATCTTTATAATTCACCCCTCCACTTT
clone_size: once
d_call: NA
j_call: TRBJ1-6
v_call: TRBV18

cdr3_aa: CASSLDRQAYEQYF
cdr3_nt: TGTGCCAGCAGCTTAGACCGACAGGCCTACGAGCAGTACTTC
clone_size: NA
d_call: NA
j_call: TRBJ2-7
v_call: TRBV7-2

cdr3_aa: CASGSDSHGYTF
cdr3_nt: TGTGCCAGCGGGTCGGACAGCCATGGCTACACCTTC
clone_size: NA
d_call: NA
j_call: TRBJ1-2
v_call: TRBV6-5

cdr3_aa: CASSRTSGDSSYEQYF
cdr3_nt: TGTGCCAGTAGCAGGACTAGCGGGGACAGCTCCTACGAGCAGTACTTC
clone_size: NA
d_call: TRBD2
j_call: TRBJ2-7
v_call: TRBV19

cdr3_aa: CASSQERTVVTF
cdr3_nt: TGTGCCAGCAGCCAAGAAAGGACTGTCGTGACCTTC
clone_size: NA
d_call: NA
j_call: TRBJ1-2
v_call: TRBV3-1/TRBV3-2

cdr3_aa: CAITGTGGNEQYF
cdr3_nt: TGTGCCATCACGGGGACAGGGGGGAACGAGCAGTACTTC
clone_size: NA
d_call: TRBD1
j_call: TRBJ2-7
v_call: TRBV10-3

cdr3_aa: CASSRACVLDEQYF
cdr3_nt: TGTGCCAGCAGCCGGGCATGTGTGTTAGACGAGCAGTACTTC
clone_size: NA
d_call: NA
j_call: TRBJ2-7
v_call: TRBV3-1/TRBV3-2

cdr3_aa: CASSRTSGTAEKLFF
cdr3_nt: TGTGCCAGCAGCCGTACGTCCGGGACGGCTGAAAAACTGTTTTTT
clone_size: once
d_call: NA
j_call: TRBJ1-4
v_call: TRBV11-2